The source of this TCR beta chain is a study of beta chain features in type 1 diabetes. Of the isolated RNA, all was reverse transcribed, and so the sequenced material was expressed TCRB transcripts. Here immunoSEQ multiplex PCR was the method, and the copy in TCRdb shows in-frame clones only, minus some. This repertoire shows approximately 57,000 clones, about 50% found once; its top ten account for 2.6%. Study findings and constraints: All four CD4+ subsets of Type 1 diabetes patients contained TCRB CDR3s that were moderately but significantly shorter.

Germline CDR1 is SGHTA and CDR2 is FQGNSA. V shed 2 bases and J shed 1 base, with 10 bases lying between them. The CDR3 runs to 15 residues. For this clone: What it binds is unknown.

This receptor was obtained from a woman aged 40 to 50 with type 1 diabetes. The chain uses TRBV7-2 and TRBJ2-3, with D possibly being TRBD1 (7 bases). Sequenced material: Tregs from blood. The CDR3 DNA reads TGTGCCAGCAGCTTACAGGGGGGCGGCACAGATACGCAGTATTTT. Its protein is CASSLQGGGTDTQYF.